The entry below describes one T cell receptor beta chain. The data originate from a study of blood T cell repertoires in COVID-19. The germline V gene encodes CDR1 MDHEN and CDR2 SYDVKM. V trimming: 6 bases; J trimming: 0 bases; junction bases outside the gene matches: 18. The CDR3 contains 20 residues. Assay: immunoSEQ multiplex PCR; the TCRdb copy retains only in-frame clones and omits some. The repertoire consists of 200,000 to 300,000 clones, with around four fifths occurring once and the leading ten covering about 6.3%. The sequenced sample was peripheral blood. This sequence was found in a woman in her sixties with active or convalescent COVID-19. This chain links TRBV28 with TRBJ2-1, with 9 nucleotides matching TRBD1. The DNA of the CDR3 is TGTGCCAGCAGGACCCGTGACAGGGGGTATTACGGAAGCTCCTACAATGAGCAGTTCTTC. This translates into CASRTRDRGYYGSSYNEQFF.